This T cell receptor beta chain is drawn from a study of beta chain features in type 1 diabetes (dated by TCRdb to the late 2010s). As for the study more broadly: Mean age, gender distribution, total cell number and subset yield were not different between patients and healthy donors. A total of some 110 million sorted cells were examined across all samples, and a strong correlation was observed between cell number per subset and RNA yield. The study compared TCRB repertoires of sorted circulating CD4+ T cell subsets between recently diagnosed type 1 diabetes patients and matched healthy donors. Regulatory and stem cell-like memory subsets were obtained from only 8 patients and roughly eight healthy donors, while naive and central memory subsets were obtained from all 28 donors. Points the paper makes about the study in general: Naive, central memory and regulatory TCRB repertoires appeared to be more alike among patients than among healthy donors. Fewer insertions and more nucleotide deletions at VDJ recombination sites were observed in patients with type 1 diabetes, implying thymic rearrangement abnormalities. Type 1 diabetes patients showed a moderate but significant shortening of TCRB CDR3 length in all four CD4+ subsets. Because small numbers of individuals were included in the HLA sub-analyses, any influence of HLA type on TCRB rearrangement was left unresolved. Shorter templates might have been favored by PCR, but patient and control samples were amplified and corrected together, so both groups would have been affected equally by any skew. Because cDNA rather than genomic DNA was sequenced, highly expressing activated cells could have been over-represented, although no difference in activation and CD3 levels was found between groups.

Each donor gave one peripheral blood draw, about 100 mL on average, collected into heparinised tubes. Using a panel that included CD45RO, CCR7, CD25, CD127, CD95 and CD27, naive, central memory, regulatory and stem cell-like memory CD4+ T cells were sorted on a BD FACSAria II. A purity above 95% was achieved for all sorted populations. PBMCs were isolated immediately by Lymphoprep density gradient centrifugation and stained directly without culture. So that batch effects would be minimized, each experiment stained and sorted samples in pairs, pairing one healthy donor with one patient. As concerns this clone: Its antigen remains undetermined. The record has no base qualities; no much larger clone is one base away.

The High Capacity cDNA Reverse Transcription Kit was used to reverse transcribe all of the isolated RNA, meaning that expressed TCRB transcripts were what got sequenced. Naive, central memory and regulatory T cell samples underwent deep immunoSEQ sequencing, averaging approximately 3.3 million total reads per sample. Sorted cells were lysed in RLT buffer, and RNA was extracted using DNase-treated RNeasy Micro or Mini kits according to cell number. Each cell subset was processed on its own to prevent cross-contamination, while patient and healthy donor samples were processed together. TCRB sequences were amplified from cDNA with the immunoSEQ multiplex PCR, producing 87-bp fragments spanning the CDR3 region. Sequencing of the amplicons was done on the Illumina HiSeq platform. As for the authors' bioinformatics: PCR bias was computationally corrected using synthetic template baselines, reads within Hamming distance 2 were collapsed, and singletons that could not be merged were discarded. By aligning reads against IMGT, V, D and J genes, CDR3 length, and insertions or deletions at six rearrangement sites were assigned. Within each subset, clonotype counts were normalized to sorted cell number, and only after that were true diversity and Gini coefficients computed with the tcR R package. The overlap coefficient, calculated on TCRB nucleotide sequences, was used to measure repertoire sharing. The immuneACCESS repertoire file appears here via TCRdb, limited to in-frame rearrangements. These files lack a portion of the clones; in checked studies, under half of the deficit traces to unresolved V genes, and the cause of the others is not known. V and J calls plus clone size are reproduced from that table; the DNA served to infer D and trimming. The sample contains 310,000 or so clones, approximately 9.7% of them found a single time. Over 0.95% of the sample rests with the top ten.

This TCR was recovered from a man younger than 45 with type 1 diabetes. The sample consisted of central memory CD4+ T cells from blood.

The CDR3 region has the sequence CASSYPAGDYEQYF. The DNA reads TGTGCCAGCAGCTACCCAGCGGGGGACTACGAGCAGTACTTC. The chain is made from TRBV11-2 and TRBJ2-7; 8 middle bases align to TRBD2. CDR1 and CDR2, looked up from the germline V gene, are SGHAT and FQNNGV. Taken from cysteine to phenylalanine, the CDR3 has 14 residues. Just the 42-base CDR3 DNA is kept, in frame starting at base 1. Trimming removed 4 bases from V and 3 bases from J; the gene matches leave 5 bases unexplained.